The entry that follows covers one T cell receptor beta chain sequence. Authors' methods: Nucleated cell number was recorded as an estimate derived from reference gene primer amplification. TCRdb keeps only in-frame clones here, not all; method: immunoSEQ multiplex PCR. That table is the source of V, J and clone size, and D and trimming were worked out from the DNA. The sample comprises fewer than 200,000 clones, 87% of which are singletons, and around 0.88% rests with the top ten. Deletions cut 2 bases from V and 7 bases from J, with 11 bases between. Per the germline V gene, CDR1 is KGHSH and CDR2 is LQKENI. The CDR3 runs 14 residues. This sample stems from a study of blood T cell repertoires in COVID-19. Whole-study context: Sites in the United States, Italy and Spain provided acute and convalescent COVID-19 samples. From T cells, B-cell-depleted T cells, or PBMCs came the material, which was cDNA or gDNA.

The rearrangement uses TRBV18 and TRBJ1-4; D remains unclear. The TCR originated in a woman under 30 who had recovered from COVID-19. Sequencing was done on a sample of peripheral blood. The DNA of the CDR3 is TGTGCCAGCTCACCATCCGGGGAAGTTGAAAAACTGTTTTTT. It yields the protein CASSPSGEVEKLFF.